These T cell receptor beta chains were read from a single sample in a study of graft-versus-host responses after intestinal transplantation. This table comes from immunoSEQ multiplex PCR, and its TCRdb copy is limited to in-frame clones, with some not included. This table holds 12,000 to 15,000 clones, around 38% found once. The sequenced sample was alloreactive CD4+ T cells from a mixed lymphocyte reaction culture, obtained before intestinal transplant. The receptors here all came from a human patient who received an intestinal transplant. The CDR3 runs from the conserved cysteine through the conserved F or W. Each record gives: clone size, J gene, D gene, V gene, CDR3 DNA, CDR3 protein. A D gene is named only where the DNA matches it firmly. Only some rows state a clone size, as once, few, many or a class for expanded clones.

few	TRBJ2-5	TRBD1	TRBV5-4	TGTGCCAGCAGCTTGGTAGACAGGGGAAGTAAAGAGACCCAGTACTTC	CASSLVDRGSKETQYF
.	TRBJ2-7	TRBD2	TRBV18	TGTGCCAGCTCACCTCCGGGACTAGCGGGGGAGCAGTACTTC	CASSPPGLAGEQYF
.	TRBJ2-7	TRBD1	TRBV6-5	TGTGCCAGCACAAATGGACAGGGGGCATACGAGCAGTACTTC	CASTNGQGAYEQYF
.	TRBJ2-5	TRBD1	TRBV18	TGTGCCAGCTCACCGACAGGGCCACAAGAGACCCAGTACTTC	CASSPTGPQETQYF
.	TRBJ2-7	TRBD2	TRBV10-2	TGCGCCAGCGGAATGGGGCTAGCGGACTACGAGCAGTACTTC	CASGMGLADYEQYF
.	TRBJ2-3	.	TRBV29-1	TGCAGCGCGGGCCGCCTTGGGGGGACCCCCCTAGATACGCAGTATTTT	CSAGRLGGTPLDTQYF
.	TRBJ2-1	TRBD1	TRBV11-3	TGTGCCAGCAGCTTAGTATGGGGACAGGGATCCCCCAGGGAGCAGTTCTTC	CASSLVWGQGSPREQFF
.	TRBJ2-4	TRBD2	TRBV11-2	TGTGCCAGCAGCGCCCCAGGGAGGGTCGGCTTC	CASSAPGRVGF
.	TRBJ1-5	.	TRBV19	TGTGCCAGTAGTATCACCCGGGACACTAATCAGCCCCAGCATTTT	CASSITRDTNQPQHF
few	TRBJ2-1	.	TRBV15	TGTGCCACCAGCAGAGAAAGGGGATTATACATGAATGAGCAGTTCTTC	CATSRERGLYMNEQFF
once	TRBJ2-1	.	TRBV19	TGTGCCAGTAGATCCCGTGGACAGAACAATGAGCAGTTCTTC	CASRSRGQNNEQFF
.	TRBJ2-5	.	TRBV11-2	TGTGCCAGCAGCTTAGTAAGGACTACTGGTACCCAGTACTTC	CASSLVRTTGTQYF
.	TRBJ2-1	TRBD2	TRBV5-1	TGCGCCAGCAGCTTGGCAGGGCGGGGGGTCAATGAGCAGTTCTTC	CASSLAGRGVNEQFF
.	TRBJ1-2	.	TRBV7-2	TGTGCCAGCAGCTTAATACCAGGGGCAAACTATGGCTACACCTTC	CASSLIPGANYGYTF
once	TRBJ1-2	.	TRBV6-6	TGTGCCAGCACCACCCGGCGGGGGGACTATGGCTACACCTTC	CASTTRRGDYGYTF
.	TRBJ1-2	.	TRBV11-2	TGTGCCAGCAGCTTGTTACCACCCCCACGGGGCTACACCTTC	CASSLLPPPRGYTF
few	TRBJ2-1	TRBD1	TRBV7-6	TGTGCCAGCAGCCCGCAACAGGGGGCTGCCGGCAATGAGCAGTTCTTC	CASSPQQGAAGNEQFF
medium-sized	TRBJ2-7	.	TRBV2	TGTGCCAGCGGGGTTTCGGGGATCGTCTACGAGCAGTACTTC	CASGVSGIVYEQYF
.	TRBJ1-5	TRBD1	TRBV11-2	TGTGCCAGCAGCGGTACAGGGGGCTTTAATCAGCCCCAGCATTTT	CASSGTGGFNQPQHF
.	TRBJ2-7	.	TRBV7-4	TGTGCCAGCCGCCTTGACTCCCGCGAGCAGTACTTC	CASRLDSREQYF
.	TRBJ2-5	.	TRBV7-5	TGTGTCAGAAGCTTAGGAGCTTGGGAGACCCAGTACTTC	CVRSLGAWETQYF
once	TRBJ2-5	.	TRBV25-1	TGTGCCAGCAGTGACAACTTCCAAGAGACCCAGTACTTC	CASSDNFQETQYF
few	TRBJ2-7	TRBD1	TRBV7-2	TGTGCCAGCAGCGCCGAAGCAGGGGGCTACGAGCAGTACTTC	CASSAEAGGYEQYF
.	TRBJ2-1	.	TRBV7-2	TGTGCCAGCAGCGCCCGGAGGGACCTATACAATGAGCAGTTCTTC	CASSARRDLYNEQFF
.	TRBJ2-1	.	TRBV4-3	TGCGCCAGCAGCCAAGAAGGGGGCAATGAGCAGTTCTTC	CASSQEGGNEQFF
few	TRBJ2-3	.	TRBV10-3	TGTGCCATCAGTGAGTCGTTGGGAGTGGAGAGTGGAGATACGCAGTATTTT	CAISESLGVESGDTQYF
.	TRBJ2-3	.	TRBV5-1	TGCGCCAGCAGCTTGGACAGGGCCGGAGCGAACACAGATACGCAGTATTTT	CASSLDRAGANTDTQYF
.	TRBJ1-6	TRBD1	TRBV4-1	TGCGCCAGCAGCCAACCGGGACAGGTGATCTCCTATAATTCACCCCTCCACTTT	CASSQPGQVISYNSPLHF
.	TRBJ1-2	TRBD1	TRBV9	TGTGCCAGCAGAGGGATAGGGGGCTTGGTTGGCTACACCTTC	CASRGIGGLVGYTF
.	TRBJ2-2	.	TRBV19	TGTGCCAGTAGCCTCCCCCCGACACCGAACACCGGGGAGCTGTTTTTT	CASSLPPTPNTGELFF
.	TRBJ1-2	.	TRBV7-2	TGTGCCAGCAGCGCACAACAGGGATATGGCTACACCTTC	CASSAQQGYGYTF
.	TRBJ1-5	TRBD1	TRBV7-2	TGTGCCAGCAGCCTCGGACAGGGTGGTCAGCCCCAGCATTTT	CASSLGQGGQPQHF
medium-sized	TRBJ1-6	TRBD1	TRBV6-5	TGTGCCAGCAGATTAACAGGGGGCGGGCCACCCCTCCACTTT	CASRLTGGGPPLHF
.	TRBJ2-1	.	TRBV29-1	TGCAGCGTTACCAGAGGGAGCTCCTACAATGAGCAGTTCTTC	CSVTRGSSYNEQFF
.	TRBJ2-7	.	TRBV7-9	TGTGCCAGCAGCCCGCAGTGGGGGGAACCCTACGAGCAGTACTTC	CASSPQWGEPYEQYF
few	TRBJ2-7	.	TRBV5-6	TGTGCCAGCAGCTTGAATCTCGGGTACGAGCAGTACTTC	CASSLNLGYEQYF
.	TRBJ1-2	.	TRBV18	TGTGCCAGCTCACCACGGGACATAGGTGGCTACACCTTC	CASSPRDIGGYTF
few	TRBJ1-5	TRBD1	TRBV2	TGTGCCAGCACCTTAGACAGGGTAGGACAGCCCCAGCATTTT	CASTLDRVGQPQHF
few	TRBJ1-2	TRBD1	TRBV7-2	TGTGCCAGCAGCCCGGGACAGAACTATGGCTACACCTTC	CASSPGQNYGYTF
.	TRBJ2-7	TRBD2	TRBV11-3	TGTGCCAGCAGCTTATTGTTTGGCGGGGGGGCGAGGGAGCAGTACTTC	CASSLLFGGGAREQYF
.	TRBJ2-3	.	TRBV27	TGTGCCAGCAGTTTAAGGCGGACAGATACGCAGTATTTT	CASSLRRTDTQYF
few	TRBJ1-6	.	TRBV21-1	TGTGCCAGCAGCAAAGTGTCAGGGAGGAATTCCCCCCTCCACTTT	CASSKVSGRNSPLHF
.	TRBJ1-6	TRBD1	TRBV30	TGTGCCTGGAGGATCGACTACAGGGGAAGTTCACCCCTCCACTTT	CAWRIDYRGSSPLHF
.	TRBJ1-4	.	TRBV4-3	TGCGCCAGCAGCCAAGATCTACAGGCGAATGAAAAACTGTTTTTT	CASSQDLQANEKLFF
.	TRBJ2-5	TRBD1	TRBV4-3	TGCGCCAGCAGCCAAGCTAGCCAGGGGGCTTGGGAGACCCAGTACTTC	CASSQASQGAWETQYF
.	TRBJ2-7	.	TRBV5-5	TGTGCCAGCAGCTTACTCCTGGCGGCAGGGCCGTCCTACGAGCAGTACTTC	CASSLLLAAGPSYEQYF
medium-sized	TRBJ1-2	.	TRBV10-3	TGTGCCATCAGTGAGCTTTCGGGACACATCTATGGCTACACCTTC	CAISELSGHIYGYTF
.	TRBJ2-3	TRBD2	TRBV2	TGTGCCAGCAGGGGACTAGCGGGTTTCCCAGATACGCAGTATTTT	CASRGLAGFPDTQYF
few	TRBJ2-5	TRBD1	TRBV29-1	TGCAGCGTTGTTGGACAGGCCCAAGAGACCCAGTACTTC	CSVVGQAQETQYF
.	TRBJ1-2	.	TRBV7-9	TGTGCCAGCAGAAAGGGGGATGGCTACACCTTC	CASRKGDGYTF
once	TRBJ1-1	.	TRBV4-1	TGCGCCAGCAGCCAAGGCCGGACATGGAACACTGAAGCTTTCTTT	CASSQGRTWNTEAFF
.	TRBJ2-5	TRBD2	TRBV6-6	TGTGCCAGCAGTTACCGGGCTAGCGGGCACCAAGAGACCCAGTACTTC	CASSYRASGHQETQYF
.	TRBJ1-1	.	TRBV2	TGTGCCAGCAGCCTCGCGGGTCTCACTATGAACACTGAAGCTTTCTTT	CASSLAGLTMNTEAFF
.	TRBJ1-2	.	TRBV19	TGTGCCAGTATTGGAGTTGTTAACTATGGCTACACCTTC	CASIGVVNYGYTF
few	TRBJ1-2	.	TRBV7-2	TGTGCCAGCAGCTTAATTCCAGGGGCTAGTGGCTACACCTTC	CASSLIPGASGYTF